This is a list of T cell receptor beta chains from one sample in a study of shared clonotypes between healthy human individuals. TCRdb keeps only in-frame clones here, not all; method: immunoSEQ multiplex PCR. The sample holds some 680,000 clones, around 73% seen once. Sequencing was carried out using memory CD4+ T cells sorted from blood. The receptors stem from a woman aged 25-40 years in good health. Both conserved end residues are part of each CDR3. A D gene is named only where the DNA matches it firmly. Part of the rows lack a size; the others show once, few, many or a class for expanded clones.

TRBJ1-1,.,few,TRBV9,CASSVDVGATEAFF,TGTGCCAGCAGCGTAGATGTAGGGGCCACTGAAGCTTTCTTT
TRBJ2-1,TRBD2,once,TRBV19,CASSIMIRLAGSSYNEQFF,TGTGCCAGTAGTATTATGATCCGACTAGCGGGATCCTCCTACAATGAGCAGTTCTTC
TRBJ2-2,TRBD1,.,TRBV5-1,CASSFGLGGQGYDGELFF,TGCGCCAGCAGCTTTGGACTAGGCGGACAGGGGTACGACGGGGAGCTGTTTTTT
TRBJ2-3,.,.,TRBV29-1,CSVAEGGTDTQYF,TGCAGCGTTGCAGAGGGGGGCACAGATACGCAGTATTTT
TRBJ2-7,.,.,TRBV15,CATSRERRSYEQYF,TGTGCCACCAGCAGAGAGCGAAGGTCTTACGAGCAGTACTTC
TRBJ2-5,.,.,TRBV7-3,CASSPGGPQETQYF,TGTGCCAGCAGCCCCGGGGGACCCCAAGAGACCCAGTACTTC
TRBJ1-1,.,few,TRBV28,CASSWVGRTEAFF,TGTGCCAGCAGTTGGGTGGGACGTACTGAAGCTTTCTTT
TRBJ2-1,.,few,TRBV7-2,CASSLRRQFF,TGTGCCAGCAGCTTGAGGAGGCAGTTCTTC
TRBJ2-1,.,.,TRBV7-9,CASSFLVLEQFF,TGTGCCAGCAGCTTTCTTGTCCTTGAGCAGTTCTTC
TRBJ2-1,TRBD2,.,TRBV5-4,CASSFSGRAHEQFF,TGTGCCAGCAGCTTTAGCGGGAGGGCCCATGAGCAGTTCTTC
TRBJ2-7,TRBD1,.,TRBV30,CAWSVPGQGVSYEQYF,TGTGCCTGGAGTGTACCCGGACAGGGCGTCTCCTACGAGCAGTACTTC
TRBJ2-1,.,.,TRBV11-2,CASSLLGGPYNEQFF,TGTGCCAGCAGCTTATTAGGGGGTCCCTACAATGAGCAGTTCTTC
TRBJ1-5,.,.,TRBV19,CASSKREGPQHF,TGTGCCAGTAGTAAGCGTGAGGGGCCCCAGCATTTT
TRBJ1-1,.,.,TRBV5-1,CASSLVFRDTEAFF,TGCGCCAGCAGCTTGGTGTTCCGGGACACTGAAGCTTTCTTT
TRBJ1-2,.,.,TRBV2,CASSERGTNYGYTF,TGTGCCAGCAGTGAACGGGGAACTAACTATGGCTACACCTTC
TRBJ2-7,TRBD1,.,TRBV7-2,CASSLARGYEQYF,TGTGCCAGCAGCTTAGCCAGGGGGTACGAGCAGTACTTC
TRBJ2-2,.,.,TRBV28,CASSFVPLGRTGELFF,TGTGCCAGCAGTTTTGTTCCCCTTGGTCGGACCGGGGAGCTGTTTTTT
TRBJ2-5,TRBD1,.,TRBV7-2,CASSPVRGGGETQYF,TGTGCCAGCAGCCCCGTTAGAGGGGGCGGAGAGACCCAGTACTTC
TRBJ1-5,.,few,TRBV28,CASQQGGGNQPQHF,TGTGCCAGCCAACAGGGAGGAGGCAATCAGCCCCAGCATTTT
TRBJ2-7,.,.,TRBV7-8,CASSLMRLDRLYEQYF,TGTGCCAGCAGCTTAATGAGACTGGACAGACTTTACGAGCAGTACTTC
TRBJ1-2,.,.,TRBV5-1,CASSSGGDTDLPGYTF,TGCGCCAGCAGCTCCGGGGGGGACACGGACCTACCTGGCTACACCTTC
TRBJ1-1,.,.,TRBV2,CASSRDNLNTEAFF,TGTGCCAGCAGTAGGGACAACTTGAACACTGAAGCTTTCTTT
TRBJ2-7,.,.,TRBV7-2,CASSLAGSSYEQYF,TGTGCCAGCAGCTTAGCGGGCAGCTCCTACGAGCAGTACTTC
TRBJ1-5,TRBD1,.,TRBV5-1,CASSVQGASNQPQHF,TGCGCCAGCAGCGTTCAGGGGGCGAGCAATCAGCCCCAGCATTTT
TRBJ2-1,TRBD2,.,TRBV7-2,CASSLGGYGYIDEQFF,TGTGCCAGCAGCTTGGGGGGGTACGGTTACATCGATGAGCAGTTCTTC
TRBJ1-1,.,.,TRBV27,CASSQDPNTEAFF,TGTGCCAGCAGTCAAGACCCGAACACTGAAGCTTTCTTT
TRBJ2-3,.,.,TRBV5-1,CASSLPGGTDTQYF,TGCGCCAGCAGCTTGCCGGGAGGCACAGATACGCAGTATTTT
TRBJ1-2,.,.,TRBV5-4,CASSLNRHQGNGYTF,TGTGCCAGCAGCTTGAACAGACATCAGGGCAATGGCTACACCTTC
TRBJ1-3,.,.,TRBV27,CASSLWPNSGNTIYF,TGTGCCAGCAGTCTCTGGCCTAACTCTGGAAACACCATATATTTT
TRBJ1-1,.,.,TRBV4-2,CASSQVVDARAEAFF,TGTGCCAGCAGCCAAGTCGTGGACGCAAGAGCTGAAGCTTTCTTT
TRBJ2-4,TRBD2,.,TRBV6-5,CASSGGVRRGDIQYF,TGTGCCAGCAGTGGGGGGGTTCGGAGGGGCGACATTCAGTACTTC
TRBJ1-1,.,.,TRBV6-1,CASSGGRETEAFF,TGTGCCAGCAGTGGGGGGAGGGAGACTGAAGCTTTCTTT
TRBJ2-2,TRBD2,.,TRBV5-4,CASSSLAGGVSGELFF,TGTGCCAGCAGCTCATTAGCGGGAGGCGTATCCGGGGAGCTGTTTTTT
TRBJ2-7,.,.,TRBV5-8,CASSFGSPFF,TGTGCCAGCAGCTTTGGAAGCCCCTTCTTC
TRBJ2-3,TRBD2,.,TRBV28,CASSLPQTSGSHTQYF,TGTGCCAGCTCCCTCCCGCAAACTAGCGGGAGTCATACGCAGTATTTT
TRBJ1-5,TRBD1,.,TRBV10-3,CAISEFDRASNQPQHF,TGTGCCATCAGTGAGTTCGACAGGGCTAGCAATCAGCCCCAGCATTTT
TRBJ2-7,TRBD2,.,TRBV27,CASSSHAVAGGPYEQYF,TGTGCCAGCAGTTCGCACGCCGTAGCGGGAGGGCCCTACGAGCAGTACTTC
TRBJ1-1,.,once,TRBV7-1,CASSLWTRGTEAFF,TGTGCCAGCAGCCTATGGACCCGTGGCACTGAAGCTTTCTTT
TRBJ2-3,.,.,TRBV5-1,CASRSDGPYTDTQYF,TGCGCCAGCAGGTCCGACGGGCCTTACACAGATACGCAGTATTTT
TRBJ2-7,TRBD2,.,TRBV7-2,CASSLSGTTPYEQYF,TGTGCCAGCAGCTTAAGCGGGACCACCCCCTACGAGCAGTACTTC
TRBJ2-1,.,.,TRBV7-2,CASSLSFAVYNEQFF,TGTGCCAGCAGCTTAAGCTTTGCCGTCTACAATGAGCAGTTCTTC
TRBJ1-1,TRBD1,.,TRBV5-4,CASSSLDRGFTEAFF,TGTGCCAGCAGCTCCTTGGACAGGGGGTTCACTGAAGCTTTCTTT
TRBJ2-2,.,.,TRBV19,CASTLPPGRRELFF,TGTGCCAGTACCCTACCCCCCGGACGTAGGGAGCTGTTTTTT
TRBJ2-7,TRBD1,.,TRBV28,CASSFRTGGYEQYF,TGTGCCAGCAGTTTTAGGACAGGGGGTTACGAGCAGTACTTC
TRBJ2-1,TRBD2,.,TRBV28,CASGANLAGTVQFF,TGTGCCAGCGGGGCCAATTTAGCGGGAACAGTCCAGTTCTTC
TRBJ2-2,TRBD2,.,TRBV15,CATSRIAGGPAGELFF,TGTGCCACCAGCAGAATAGCGGGAGGGCCCGCCGGGGAGCTGTTTTTT
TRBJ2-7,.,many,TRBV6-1,CASSPRRGYEQYF,TGTGCCAGCAGTCCACGCAGGGGTTACGAGCAGTACTTC
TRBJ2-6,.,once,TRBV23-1,CASTPYYSGANVLTF,TGCGCCAGCACCCCTTATTACTCTGGGGCCAACGTCCTGACTTTC
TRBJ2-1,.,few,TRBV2,CASKQLTVNEQFF,TGTGCCAGCAAGCAACTGACGGTCAATGAGCAGTTCTTC
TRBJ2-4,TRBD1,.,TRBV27,CASSVTGGWSNIQYF,TGTGCCAGCAGTGTGACAGGGGGATGGTCAAACATTCAGTACTTC
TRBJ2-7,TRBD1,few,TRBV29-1,CSAEQGMHEQYF,TGCAGCGCGGAACAGGGGATGCACGAGCAGTACTTC
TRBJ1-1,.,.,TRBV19,CASSIVGGGNTEAFF,TGTGCCAGTAGTATCGTCGGAGGGGGGAACACTGAAGCTTTCTTT
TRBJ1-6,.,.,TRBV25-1,CASSDKPGQPYSPLHF,TGTGCCAGCAGTGATAAGCCAGGGCAGCCTTATTCACCCCTCCACTTT
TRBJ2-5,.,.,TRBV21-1,CASSKRATTTREGLIGNQETQYF,TGTGCCAGCAGCAAACGGGCTACTACTACGCGGGAGGGCCTGATAGGGAACCAAGAGACCCAGTACTTC
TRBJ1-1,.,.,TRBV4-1,CASSLRAPNTEAFF,TGCGCCAGCAGCCTGAGGGCCCCTAACACTGAAGCTTTCTTT
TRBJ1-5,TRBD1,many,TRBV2,CASSARQGRQPQHF,TGTGCCAGCAGTGCCCGACAGGGACGACAGCCCCAGCATTTT
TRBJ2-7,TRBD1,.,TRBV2,CASSPTGQGNIYEQYF,TGTGCCAGCAGTCCAACAGGACAGGGAAATATCTACGAGCAGTACTTC